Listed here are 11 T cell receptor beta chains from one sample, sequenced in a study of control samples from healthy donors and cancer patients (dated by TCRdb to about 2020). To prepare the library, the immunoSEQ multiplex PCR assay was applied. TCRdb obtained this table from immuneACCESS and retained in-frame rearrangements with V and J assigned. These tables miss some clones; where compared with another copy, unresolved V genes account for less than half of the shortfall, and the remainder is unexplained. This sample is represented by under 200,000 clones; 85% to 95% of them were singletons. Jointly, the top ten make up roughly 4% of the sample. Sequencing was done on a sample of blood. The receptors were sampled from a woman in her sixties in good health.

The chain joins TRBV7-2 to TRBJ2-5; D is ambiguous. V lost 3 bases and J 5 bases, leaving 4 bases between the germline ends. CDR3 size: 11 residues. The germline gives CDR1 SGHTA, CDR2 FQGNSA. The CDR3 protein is CASSFAETQYF. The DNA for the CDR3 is TGTGCCAGCAGCTTCGCGGAGACCCAGTACTTC.

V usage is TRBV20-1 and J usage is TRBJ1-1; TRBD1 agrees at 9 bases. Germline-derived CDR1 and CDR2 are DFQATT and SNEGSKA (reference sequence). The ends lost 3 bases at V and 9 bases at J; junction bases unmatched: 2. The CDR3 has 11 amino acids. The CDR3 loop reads CSARGQGKAFF. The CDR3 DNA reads TGCAGTGCTAGGGGACAGGGCAAAGCTTTCTTT.

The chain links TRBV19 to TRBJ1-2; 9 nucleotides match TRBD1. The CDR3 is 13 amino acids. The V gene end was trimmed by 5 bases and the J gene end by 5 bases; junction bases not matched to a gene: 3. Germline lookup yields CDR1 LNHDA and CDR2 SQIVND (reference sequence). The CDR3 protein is CASSEQGAYGYTF. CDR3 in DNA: TGTGCCAGTAGTGAACAGGGGGCGTATGGCTACACCTTC.

CDR3 loop: CASSYVALSGNTIYF. The CDR3 DNA reads TGTGCCAGCAGTTACGTGGCCCTCTCTGGAAACACCATATATTTT. The chain couples TRBV6-5 to TRBJ1-3; D remains ambiguous. The CDR3 is made up of 15 amino acids. Trimming took 2 bases from V and 0 from J, leaving 8 bases between them. Germline V gene lookup returns CDR1 MNHEY and CDR2 SVGAGI.

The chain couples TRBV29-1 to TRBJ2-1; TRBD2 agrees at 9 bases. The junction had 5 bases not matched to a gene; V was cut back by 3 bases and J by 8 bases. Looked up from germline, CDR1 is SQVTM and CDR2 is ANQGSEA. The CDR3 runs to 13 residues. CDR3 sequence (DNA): TGCAGCGTTGATCCTAGCGGGACCGATGAGCAGTTCTTC. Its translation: CSVDPSGTDEQFF.

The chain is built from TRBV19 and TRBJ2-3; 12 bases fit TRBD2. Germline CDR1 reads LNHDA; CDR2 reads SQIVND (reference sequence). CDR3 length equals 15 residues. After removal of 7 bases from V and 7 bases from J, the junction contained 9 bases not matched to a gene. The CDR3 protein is CASTPGLAGGYTQYF. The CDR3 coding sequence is TGTGCCAGTACCCCGGGACTAGCGGGTGGGTATACGCAGTATTTT.

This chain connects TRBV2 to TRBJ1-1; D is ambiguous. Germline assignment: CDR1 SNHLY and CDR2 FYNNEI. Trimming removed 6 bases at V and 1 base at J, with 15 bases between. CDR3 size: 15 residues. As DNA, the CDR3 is TGTGCCAGCAGCGGGCTGGCTGTTAAGAACACTGAAGCTTTCTTT. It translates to CASSGLAVKNTEAFF.

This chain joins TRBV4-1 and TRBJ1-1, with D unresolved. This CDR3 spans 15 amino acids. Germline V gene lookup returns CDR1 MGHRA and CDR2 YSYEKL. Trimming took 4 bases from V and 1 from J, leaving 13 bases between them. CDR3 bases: TGCGCCAGCAGCCTCTCTGGAGAGGAGAACACTGAAGCTTTCTTT. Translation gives CASSLSGEENTEAFF.

CDR3 sequence reads: CASSYSLAGAKGEQYF. CDR3 bases: TGTGCCAGCAGTTACTCGTTAGCGGGGGCCAAAGGCGAGCAGTACTTC. This chain joins TRBV6-5 and TRBJ2-7, with 9 bases aligning to TRBD2. Germline V gene data show CDR1 as MNHEY and CDR2 as SVGAGI. V lost 0 bases, J lost 6 bases, and 9 bases stayed unmatched. This CDR3 spans 16 amino acids.

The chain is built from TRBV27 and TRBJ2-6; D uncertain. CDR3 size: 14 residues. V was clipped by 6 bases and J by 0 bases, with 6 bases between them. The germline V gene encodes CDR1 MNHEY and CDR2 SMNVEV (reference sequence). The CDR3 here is CASRPGSGANVLTF. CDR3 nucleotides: TGTGCCAGCAGACCAGGCTCTGGGGCCAACGTCCTGACTTTC.

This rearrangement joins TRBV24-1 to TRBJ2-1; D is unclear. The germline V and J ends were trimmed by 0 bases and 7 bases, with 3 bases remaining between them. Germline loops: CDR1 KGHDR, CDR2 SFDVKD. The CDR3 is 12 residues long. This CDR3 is CATSDLRNEQFF. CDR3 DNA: TGTGCCACCAGTGATTTGCGAAATGAGCAGTTCTTC.